Detailed here is one TCR beta chain. The length of the CDR3 is 14 residues. Between the trimmed V and J ends, which lost 2 bases and 4 bases, there was a span of 13 bases. The germline V gene has CDR1 SGHRS and CDR2 YFSETQ. TCRdb keeps only in-frame clones here, not all; method: immunoSEQ multiplex PCR. This table has over 5,000 clones, approximately 70% appearing once. The data stem from a study of T cells in tumors after PD-1 blockade. V gene TRBV5-1 combines with J gene TRBJ2-7; a weak D match, TRBD1 (6 bases). Sample: tumor tissue, taken before anti-PD-1 treatment. The TCR originated in a human donor with basal cell carcinoma. The CDR3 protein is CASSFTGSGYEQYF. The CDR3 nucleotides read TGCGCCAGCAGCTTTACAGGGTCGGGATACGAGCAGTACTTC.